The entry that follows covers one TCR beta chain sequence. Read data end 3 residues before the CDR3 end; the end is taken from the germline J gene. This sample is drawn from a study of T cells in women clearing cervical HPV infection. CDR3 length: 13 amino acids. V was trimmed by 4 bases and J by 4 bases, leaving 13 bases between them. Germline values: CDR1 DFQATT, CDR2 SNEGSKA (reference sequence). TCRdb's copy holds only in-frame clones and misses some; the assay was immunoSEQ multiplex PCR. The sample totals over 45,000 clones. This sequence joins TRBV20-1 and TRBJ1-2; D may be TRBD1 (5 bases). The receptor's source is a woman between 18 and 70 years old with a cervical HPV16 infection that either progressed to CIN3+ or cleared (not recorded which). The sequencing sample was made of blood buffy coat. CDR3 sequence reads: CSAILLGGYGYTF. CDR3 DNA (partial): TGCAGTGCTATCCTCCTGGGGGGCTATGGC.